Listed here are 6 T cell receptor beta chains from one sample, sequenced in a study of neurological immune-mediated disorders. Via MiXCR, TCRdb re-called the 5' RACE reads, giving one row per CDR3 protein. The table includes some 29,000 distinct CDR3 sequences, about an eighth detected once. Specimen: PBMCs. The receptors stem from a woman between 55 and 75 years old in good health.

This clonotype was counted a few times. The chain links TRBV20-1 to TRBJ2-1; 13 bases are a match to TRBD2. The V gene end was trimmed by 2 bases and the J gene end by 0 bases; junction bases not matched to a gene: 10. Germline-derived CDR1 and CDR2 are DFQATT and SNEGSKA (reference sequence). This CDR3 is built from 19 residues. The CDR3 sequence: CSARTPGLAGFSSYNEQFF. The CDR3 DNA follows: TGCAGTGCTAGAACCCCGGGACTAGCGGGGTTTAGCTCCTACAATGAGCAGTTCTTC.

This clonotype showed up many times. The rearrangement joins TRBV20-1 to TRBJ2-2; 11 nucleotides align to TRBD2. Losses at the gene ends were 7 bases for V and 4 bases for J; bases not matched to a gene: 8. This CDR3 has 15 residues. Germline V CDR1 and CDR2: DFQATT, SNEGSKA (reference sequence). In DNA, the CDR3 is TGCAGTGGCTTAGCGGGGGGGCGGGCCACCGGGGAGCTGTTTTTT. This translates into CSGLAGGRATGELFF.

The sample holds many counts of this clonotype. The chain recombines TRBV24-1 with TRBJ2-1, with unresolved D. This CDR3 has 11 amino acids. V was clipped by 8 bases and J by 5 bases, with 6 bases between them. The V gene's germline CDR1 is KGHDR and CDR2 SFDVKD. CDR3 nucleotide sequence: TGTGCCACCAATAGTGACAATGAGCAGTTCTTC. It yields the protein CATNSDNEQFF.

This clonotype was counted ten times or more. V gene TRBV28 combines with J gene TRBJ1-6, with 7 positions matching TRBD1. The CDR3 length is 14 residues. The trim removed 4 bases at V and 5 bases at J, leaving 2 bases unmatched. CDR1 and CDR2 from the germline V gene are MDHEN and SYDVKM. CDR3 loop: CASSSTGHNSPLHF. In DNA form, the CDR3 reads TGTGCCAGCAGTTCGACAGGGCATAATTCACCCCTCCACTTT.

In this sample, this clonotype turned up many times. This CDR3 reads CASSYSITGGPLPTTQYF. The CDR3 nucleotides read TGTGCCAGCAGTTACTCGATAACGGGGGGCCCACTCCCGACTACGCAGTATTTT. The chain joins TRBV6-2 or TRBV6-3 to TRBJ2-3; perhaps TRBD2 as D (7 bases). The CDR3 contains 18 residues. V dropped 0 bases and J dropped 8 bases, with 24 bases sitting between them. The germline V gene has CDR1 MNHEY and CDR2 SVGEGT.

In its sample, this clonotype was seen many times. The chain recombines TRBV7-2 with TRBJ2-7, with TRBD2 as a possible D gene (5 bases). Between the trimmed V and J ends, which lost 0 bases and 1 base, there was a span of 10 bases. The germline CDR1 and CDR2 sequences are SGHTA and FQGNSA. CDR3 length equals 15 residues. In DNA form, the CDR3 reads TGTGCCAGCAGCTTAGCGAGGGCGGGTTCCTACGAGCAGTACTTC. Translation gives CASSLARAGSYEQYF.